The next 25 T cell receptor beta chains were all read from a single sample in a study of T cell repertoires in cytomegalovirus infection. No antigen has been identified for these receptors. TCRdb re-analysed the reads in MiXCR, keeping a single row per CDR3 protein. Of over 120,000 distinct CDR3 sequences in the sample, approximately 30% were seen once. Here the sequenced sample was CD8+ T cells from cultured PBMCs, taken from culture after CMV antigen stimulation. The receptors come from a human donor in good health (CMV status not recorded). Some clones in this sample may be carry-over from other donors' samples.

The rearrangement uses TRBV2 and TRBJ2-1; no firm D call. The V end was cut by 7 bases, the J end by 0 bases, with 13 bases between. The CDR3 covers 15 residues. The V gene's germline CDR1 is SNHLY and CDR2 FYNNEI. The CDR3 nucleotides are TGTGCCAGCAAAGAGGCGTCGAGCTCCTACAATGAGCAGTTCTTC. It specifies CASKEASSSYNEQFF.

The rearrangement links TRBV12-3 or TRBV12-4 to TRBJ2-7; tentatively, D is TRBD1 (6 bases). V gave up 6 bases and J gave up 6 bases, with 21 bases separating them. This CDR3 is built from 15 residues. Written as DNA, the CDR3 is TGTGCCAGCAGCGACAGAGGGCAGGGGAGAGCCGAGCAGTACTTC. Encoded protein: CASSDRGQGRAEQYF.

This clonotype has at least ten counts. The V call is TRBV28, the J call TRBJ1-4; D remains ambiguous. CDR3 length: 14 amino acids. Germline-derived CDR1 and CDR2 are MDHEN and SYDVKM. The V end lost 4 bases, the J end lost 7 bases, and 13 bases lay between the germline ends. The CDR3 DNA follows: TGTGCCAGCAGTTCCTCTCCCTTTTTTGAAAAACTGTTTTTT. Encoded protein: CASSSSPFFEKLFF. Drawing the rest from reference TRBV28 and TRBJ1-4, the complete variable domain is DVKVTQSSRYLVKRTGEKVFLECVQDMDHENMFWYRQDPGLGLRLIYFSYDVKMKEKGDIPEGYSVSREKKERFSLILESASTNQTSMYLCASSSSPFFEKLFFGSGTQLSVL.

This clonotype was observed a handful of times. The V call is TRBV10-3, the J call TRBJ1-1; TRBD1 aligns across 9 bases. CDR1 ENHRY and CDR2 SYGVKD come from the germline V gene. The length of the CDR3 is 15 residues. J was trimmed by 5 bases and V by 6 bases; bases with no gene match: 10. The CDR3 coding sequence is TGTGCCATCAGATCAACGGGACAGGGTCAAACTGAAGCTTTCTTT. Translated, it gives CAIRSTGQGQTEAFF.

This clonotype was counted only a few times. The V and J genes are TRBV12-3 or TRBV12-4 and TRBJ2-1; possibly TRBD2 for D (5 bases). V dropped 3 bases and J dropped 9 bases, with 9 bases sitting between them. The CDR3 is 12 residues long. The CDR3 protein is CASSFIGSEQFF. The CDR3 nucleotides are TGTGCCAGCAGTTTCATTGGGAGTGAGCAGTTCTTC.

The chain has TRBV5-4 and TRBJ2-1; either TRBD1 or TRBD2 may supply D (5 bases each). V lost 3 bases and J 6 bases, leaving 19 bases between the germline ends. Germline CDR1 and CDR2: SGHNT and YYREEE (reference sequence). The CDR3 runs to 16 residues. Written as DNA, the CDR3 is TGTGCCAGCAGCTCGGGACGGACCCCACCCGGCAATGAGCAGTTCTTC. Its protein product is CASSSGRTPPGNEQFF.

This clonotype was found a few times. The genes are TRBV5-1 and TRBJ2-1, with TRBD2 matching over 8 bases. The CDR3 consists of 14 residues. Losses at the gene ends were 4 bases for V and 9 bases for J; bases not matched to a gene: 9. Germline CDR1 is SGHRS and CDR2 is YFSETQ. The CDR3 DNA sequence: TGCGCCAGCAGCGAGGGACTAGGAGCCGGTGAGCAGTTCTTC. It translates to CASSEGLGAGEQFF.

The genes are TRBV7-7 and TRBJ2-3; the match to TRBD2 covers 12 bases. Germline V lookup: CDR1 SSHAT, CDR2 FNYEAQ (reference sequence). This CDR3 is 16 amino acids long. J was trimmed by 1 base and V by 1 base; bases with no gene match: 0. CDR3 nucleotides: TGTGCCAGCAGCTTAGGGACTAGCGGGGGCACAGATACGCAGTATTTT. Its translation is CASSLGTSGGTDTQYF. The entire variable domain, with the rest obtained from reference TRBV7-7 and TRBJ2-3, is as follows: GAGVSQSPRYKVTKRGQDVTLRCDPISSHATLYWYQQALGQGPEFLTYFNYEAQPDKSGLPSDRFSAERPEGSISTLTIQRTEQRDSAMYRCASSLGTSGGTDTQYFGPGTRLTVL.

This clonotype was observed many times. The chain joins TRBV13 to TRBJ2-1, with 9 nucleotides matching TRBD2. This CDR3 has 15 residues. Per germline, CDR1 PRHDT and CDR2 FYEKMQ (reference sequence). Trimming cost V 0 bases and J 8 bases; bases outside gene matches: 5. CDR3 sequence reads: CASSLGRGGAHEQFF. CDR3 sequence (DNA): TGTGCCAGCAGCTTAGGCCGCGGGGGGGCCCATGAGCAGTTCTTC. The whole variable domain, filled in from reference TRBV13 and TRBJ2-1, reads AAGVIQSPRHLIKEKRETATLKCYPIPRHDTVYWYQQGPGQDPQFLISFYEKMQSDKGSIPDRFSAQQFSDYHSELNMSSLELGDSALYFCASSLGRGGAHEQFFGPGTRLTVL.

This clonotype showed up just a few times. V gene TRBV20-1 combines with J gene TRBJ2-1; TRBD2 matches 12 bases. The CDR3 has 18 amino acids. Germline V gives CDR1 DFQATT, CDR2 SNEGSKA (reference sequence). V trimming: 8 bases; J trimming: 4 bases; junction bases outside the gene matches: 18. The CDR3 DNA follows: TGCAGTTCCAGGACTAGCGGGGACGCTTTTAATCTTTACAATGAGCAGTTCTTC. It yields the protein CSSRTSGDAFNLYNEQFF.

This clonotype has more than one count but fewer than ten. V is TRBV6-1 and J is TRBJ1-1; D remains ambiguous. Trimming removed 3 bases at V and 4 bases at J, with 6 bases between. CDR3 length: 12 residues. Germline CDR1 and CDR2: MNHNS and SASEGT. The chain's CDR3 is CASSEAATEAFF. The CDR3 DNA is TGTGCCAGCAGTGAGGCGGCCACTGAAGCTTTCTTT.

This clonotype occurred a few times. This rearrangement joins TRBV7-2 to TRBJ2-2; no definite D call. V shed 4 bases and J shed 1 base, with 13 bases lying between them. The CDR3 spans 16 residues. Per the germline V gene, CDR1 is SGHTA and CDR2 is FQGNSA. CDR3 loop: CASSSLMAMNTGELFF. The CDR3 DNA follows: TGTGCCAGCAGCTCACTCATGGCTATGAACACCGGGGAGCTGTTTTTT.

V is TRBV30 and J is TRBJ1-2; D gene uncertain. Germline values: CDR1 GTSNPN, CDR2 SVGIG (reference sequence). The CDR3 spans 10 residues. V shed 4 bases and J shed 6 bases, with 6 bases lying between them. CDR3 residues: CAWMEDGYTF. In nucleotides, the CDR3 is TGTGCCTGGATGGAAGATGGCTACACCTTC. The variable domain in full, with the rest retrieved from reference TRBV30 and TRBJ1-2, is SQTIHQWPATLVQPVGSPLSLECTVEGTSNPNLYWYRQAAGRGLQLLFYSVGIGQISSEVPQNLSASRPQDRQFILSSKKLLLSDSGFYLCAWMEDGYTFGSGTRLTVV.

The chain carries TRBV12-5 and TRBJ1-1; D unclear. The CDR3 is made up of 13 amino acids. CDR1 is LGHNT and CDR2 is FRNRAP in the germline V gene. V dropped 5 bases and J dropped 2 bases, with 9 bases sitting between them. The CDR3 reads CASGNNPNTEAFF. The CDR3 bases are TGTGCTAGTGGTAACAACCCCAACACTGAAGCTTTCTTT.

This clonotype was picked up a small number of times. The rearrangement links TRBV7-9 to TRBJ1-2, with D tentatively TRBD1 (5 bases). In germline, CDR1 is SEHNR, CDR2 FQNEAQ (reference sequence). CDR3 length: 15 residues. Trimming cost V 5 bases and J 2 bases, with 15 bases left between them. CDR3 residues: CASSLGDDSNYGYTF. CDR3 sequence (DNA): TGTGCCAGCAGCCTCGGCGATGACAGCAACTATGGCTACACCTTC.

In this sample, this clonotype turned up many times. The CDR3 sequence: CASSADGAGTSEETQYF. As DNA, the CDR3 is TGTGCCAGCAGCGCTGACGGGGCCGGGACTAGCGAGGAGACCCAGTACTTC. V gene TRBV9 combines with J gene TRBJ2-5, with TRBD2 matching 10 bases. Germline V CDR1 and CDR2: SGDLS, YYNGEE. The CDR3 spans 17 residues. With V trimmed by 3 bases and J by 5 bases, 13 bases remained unmatched.

The V and J genes are TRBV6-6 and TRBJ1-6; weak D call: TRBD1 (5 bases). With 6 bases removed from V and 0 bases from J, the gap between germline ends came to 9 bases. The length of the CDR3 is 15 residues. Germline CDR1 MNHNY, CDR2 SVGAGI (reference sequence). The CDR3 spells CASRDDSSYNSPLHF. The CDR3 nucleotides are TGTGCCAGCAGGGACGACAGCTCCTATAATTCACCCCTCCACTTT.

Ten or more counts support this clonotype. J is TRBJ2-1 and V is TRBV6-2 or TRBV6-3, with TRBD2 identical over 12 bases. V lost 2 bases, J lost 6 bases, and 5 bases stayed unmatched. In germline, CDR1 is MNHEY, CDR2 SVGEGT. The CDR3 is made up of 16 amino acids. DNA for the CDR3: TGTGCCAGCAGTTACCCCACTAGCGGGGGGCTCAATGAGCAGTTCTTC. This codes for CASSYPTSGGLNEQFF.

The CDR3 protein is CASSPTGDEGTEAFF. For the CDR3, the DNA is TGTGCCAGCAGTCCTACAGGGGATGAGGGCACTGAAGCTTTCTTT. This sequence joins TRBV2 and TRBJ1-1; 7 positions agree with TRBD1. The CDR3 covers 15 residues. V trimming: 5 bases; J trimming: 4 bases; junction bases outside the gene matches: 10. Germline loops: CDR1 SNHLY, CDR2 FYNNEI.

The chain combines TRBV4-3 with TRBJ1-6, with a possible D match to TRBD1 (5 bases). The V gene lost 4 bases and the J gene lost 11 bases, with 12 bases spanning the gap. Germline V gene sequence: CDR1 LGHNA, CDR2 YSLEER. The CDR3 runs 13 residues. CDR3 residues: CASSRQGGAPLHF. The CDR3 bases are TGCGCCAGCAGCCGCCAGGGAGGGGCACCCCTCCACTTT.

The chain is built from TRBV27 and TRBJ1-1; D perhaps matches TRBD1 (5 bases). Germline V gene lookup returns CDR1 MNHEY and CDR2 SMNVEV (reference sequence). V was shortened by 3 bases and J by 3 bases, with 20 bases between the two germline ends. CDR3 length equals 17 residues. For the CDR3, the DNA is TGTGCCAGCAGTTTTAGGCAGCCCGACAGTTCCGACACTGAAGCTTTCTTT. Its translation is CASSFRQPDSSDTEAFF.

The genes are TRBV7-9 and TRBJ2-1; no definite D call. The V gene lost 5 bases and the J gene lost 2 bases, with 10 bases spanning the gap. The length of the CDR3 is 14 residues. Germline V gene lookup returns CDR1 SEHNR and CDR2 FQNEAQ (reference sequence). In DNA form, the CDR3 reads TGTGCCAGCAGCATAGACACCCCCTACAATGAGCAGTTCTTC. This codes for CASSIDTPYNEQFF.

V is TRBV7-6 and J is TRBJ1-5, with D uncertain. Germline V lookup: CDR1 SGHVS, CDR2 FNYEAQ. V lost 5 bases to trimming and J lost 7 bases, with 12 bases between them. This CDR3 is 13 amino acids long. The CDR3 sequence is CASSPGEGQPQHF. In nucleotides, the CDR3 is TGTGCCAGCAGCCCGGGAGAAGGGCAGCCCCAGCATTTT.

This clonotype was detected ten times or more. J is TRBJ2-5 and V is TRBV5-6; D is uncertain. The CDR3 runs to 13 residues. Trimming shortened V by 1 base and J by 4 bases, and 8 bases separated the two germline ends. Per germline, CDR1 SGHDT and CDR2 YYEEEE. CDR3 sequence (DNA): TGTGCCAGCAGCTTGCCGCTACGAGAGACCCAGTACTTC. This encodes CASSLPLRETQYF.

This clonotype was observed a handful of times. V and J are TRBV12-3 or TRBV12-4 and TRBJ1-4; 9 positions agree with TRBD1. Unmatched junction bases numbered 2, after V lost 1 base and J lost 8 bases. This CDR3 region has 14 residues. The CDR3 DNA is TGTGCCAGCAGTTTAGAACAGGGGGCCGAAAAACTGTTTTTT. Amino acids: CASSLEQGAEKLFF.